This T cell receptor beta chain was obtained from a study of T cells in Graves' hyperthyroidism and ophthalmopathy. Regarding the study as a whole: Most clonotypes expanded in thyroid above 0.001 were likewise present in blood. The model foresaw ophthalmopathy a median 6.5 months prior to onset. In the analysis, a 13 V-J model separated ophthalmopathy from stable hyperthyroidism.

With 0 bases clipped from V and 6 bases from J, the junction kept 13 bases outside the gene matches. There are 18 residues in the CDR3. CDR1 and CDR2 from the germline V gene are MNHEY and SVGEGT. No ophthalmopathy progression within 18 months constituted stable Graves' hyperthyroidism. This clonotype was picked up many times. Its antigen is not known. TCR beta CDR3 regions were amplified from RNA. When the TCR CDR3 underwent first-round RT-PCR, the HTBI primer set was used. TCRdb re-called the multiplex PCR reads with MiXCR, one entry per CDR3 protein. The repertoire consists of around 420,000 distinct CDR3 sequences, with around 15% occurring once and the leading ten covering about 5%.

The source material was blood. The rearrangement uses TRBV6-2 or TRBV6-3 and TRBJ2-4, with 8 bases aligning to TRBD2. This clonotype originated in a woman younger than 30 with Graves' hyperthyroidism. CDR3 DNA: TGTGCCAGCAGTTACTCGATAGGCCCAGCGGGAGACCCAAACATTCAGTACTTC. Residues: CASSYSIGPAGDPNIQYF.